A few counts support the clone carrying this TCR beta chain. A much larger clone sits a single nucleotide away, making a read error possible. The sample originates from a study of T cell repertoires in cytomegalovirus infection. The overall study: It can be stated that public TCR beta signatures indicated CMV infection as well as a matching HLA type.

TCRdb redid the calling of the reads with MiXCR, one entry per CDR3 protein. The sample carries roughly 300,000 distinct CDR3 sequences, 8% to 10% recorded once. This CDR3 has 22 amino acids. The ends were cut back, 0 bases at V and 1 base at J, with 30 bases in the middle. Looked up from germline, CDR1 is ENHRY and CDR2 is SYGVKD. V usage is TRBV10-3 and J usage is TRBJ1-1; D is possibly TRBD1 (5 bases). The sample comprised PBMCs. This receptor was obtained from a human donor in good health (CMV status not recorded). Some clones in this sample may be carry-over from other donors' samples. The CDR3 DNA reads TGTGCCATCAGTGAGTCGCATCGGGGCACCCGTACCCGGTTTTCGTCGAACACTGAAGCTTTCTTT. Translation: CAISESHRGTRTRFSSNTEAFF.